This is a list of T cell receptor beta chains from one sample in a study of cytomegalovirus exposure and HLA in healthy donors. The protocol was immunoSEQ multiplex PCR, while the TCRdb copy is restricted to in-frame clones and leaves out a portion. The sample consists of roughly 130,000 clones, about 80% of them appearing once. The specimen sequenced was PBMCs. The receptors were gathered from a young man in good health and CMV-seronegative. CDR3s include the opening cysteine and the closing phenylalanine or tryptophan. The D gene is left open where the match is weak. The size of a clone is reported for some rows only, either as once, few or many, or as a class for expanded clones.

cdr3_length j_call v_call d_call clone_size cdr3_aa cdr3_nt
16 TRBJ2-2 TRBV5-1 . . CASSSRGTQKTGELFF TGCGCCAGCAGCTCCCGAGGTACGCAGAAGACCGGGGAGCTGTTTTTT
15 TRBJ2-1 TRBV7-2 . . CASSQVGTGNNEQFF TGTGCCAGCAGCCAAGTCGGGACTGGAAACAATGAGCAGTTCTTC
18 TRBJ2-7 TRBV4-2 TRBD2 . CASSQDWLAGGFSYEQYF TGTGCCAGCAGCCAAGATTGGCTAGCGGGGGGCTTCTCCTACGAGCAGTACTTC
14 TRBJ1-5 TRBV2 TRBD1 . CASSEARGDQPQHF TGTGCCAGCAGTGAAGCCAGGGGGGATCAGCCCCAGCATTTT
13 TRBJ1-1 TRBV2 . . CASSDRGGTEAFF TGTGCCAGCAGTGATAGGGGGGGCACTGAAGCTTTCTTT
16 TRBJ2-1 TRBV29-1 TRBD2 . CSVEEGRSGNYNEQFF TGCAGCGTTGAAGAAGGGCGTAGCGGGAACTACAATGAGCAGTTCTTC
15 TRBJ1-2 TRBV4-3 TRBD1 . CASSQDRTGAEGYTF TGCGCCAGCAGCCAAGATCGGACAGGGGCAGAAGGCTACACCTTC
17 TRBJ2-5 TRBV1 . . CTSSQDNWGGALETQYF TGCACCAGCAGCCAAGATAATTGGGGGGGCGCCTTGGAGACCCAGTACTTC
16 TRBJ1-1 TRBV7-6 TRBD1 . CASSRRQGARDTEAFF TGTGCCAGCAGCAGAAGACAGGGGGCGCGAGACACTGAAGCTTTCTTT
13 TRBJ2-1 TRBV2 TRBD1 . CASRGTAYNEQFF TGTGCCAGCAGGGGGACAGCATACAATGAGCAGTTCTTC
14 TRBJ2-7 TRBV6-1 . . CASSGGQSPYEQYF TGTGCCAGCAGTGGCGGACAGTCACCCTACGAGCAGTACTTC
15 TRBJ2-3 TRBV4-1 TRBD1 . CASSQRQGGTDTQYF TGCGCCAGCAGCCAAAGACAGGGGGGAACAGATACGCAGTATTTT
13 TRBJ1-2 TRBV19 . . CASSHPGHFGYTF TGTGCCAGTAGTCACCCGGGACACTTTGGCTACACCTTC
14 TRBJ2-3 TRBV28 TRBD1 . CASTTGTGVDTQYF TGTGCCAGCACCACCGGGACAGGTGTAGATACGCAGTATTTT
14 TRBJ1-1 TRBV7-9 . . CASSLQQVNTEAFF TGTGCCAGCAGCTTACAACAGGTGAACACTGAAGCTTTCTTT
15 TRBJ1-5 TRBV5-6 . . CASSLARDYNQPQHF TGTGCCAGCAGCTTGGCCAGGGACTACAATCAGCCCCAGCATTTT
16 TRBJ2-1 TRBV7-2 TRBD2 . CASSFSLAGSYNEQFF TGTGCCAGCAGCTTCTCGCTAGCGGGCTCCTACAATGAGCAGTTCTTC
15 TRBJ1-1 TRBV18 TRBD1 once CASSPPGGGITEAFF TGTGCCAGCTCACCTCCGGGAGGGGGCATCACTGAAGCTTTCTTT
13 TRBJ1-2 TRBV2 . . CASSESSIYGYTF TGTGCCAGCAGTGAATCCAGTATCTATGGCTACACCTTC
13 TRBJ2-1 TRBV9 . . CASSARFGNEQFF TGTGCCAGCAGCGCACGGTTTGGCAATGAGCAGTTCTTC
15 TRBJ2-2 TRBV9 TRBD1 . CASSHRDSNTGELFF TGTGCCAGCAGCCACCGGGACAGTAACACCGGGGAGCTGTTTTTT
15 TRBJ1-2 TRBV28 . few CASSSRWTENYGYTF TGTGCCAGCAGTTCCCGATGGACTGAGAACTATGGCTACACCTTC
15 TRBJ2-3 TRBV5-4 . once CASADLGAFPDTQYF TGTGCCAGCGCCGACCTGGGGGCGTTCCCAGATACGCAGTATTTT
13 TRBJ1-1 TRBV19 . . CASTVSLNTEAFF TGTGCCAGTACCGTGAGCCTGAACACTGAAGCTTTCTTT
15 TRBJ2-7 TRBV5-6 . . CASSLFFGEDYEQYF TGTGCCAGCAGCTTGTTCTTCGGGGAGGACTACGAGCAGTACTTC
14 TRBJ2-7 TRBV6-5 TRBD1 . CASSYNVQGYEQYF TGTGCCAGCAGTTACAACGTACAGGGGTACGAGCAGTACTTC
14 TRBJ2-3 TRBV4-3 . few CASSQRDFTDTQYF TGCGCCAGCAGCCAGAGGGACTTCACAGATACGCAGTATTTT
16 TRBJ2-2 TRBV7-8 TRBD2 . CASSPWTSGNTGELFF TGTGCCAGCAGCCCATGGACTAGCGGTAACACCGGGGAGCTGTTTTTT
15 TRBJ2-2 TRBV11-3 . . CASSLGGYWPGELFF TGTGCCAGCAGCTTAGGGGGCTATTGGCCCGGGGAGCTGTTTTTT
15 TRBJ1-2 TRBV5-4 TRBD1 . CASSPDWDRSFGYTF TGTGCCAGCAGCCCCGACTGGGACAGGTCCTTTGGCTACACCTTC
14 TRBJ2-7 TRBV27 . . CASSFLQTTYEQYF TGTGCCAGCAGTTTTTTACAGACAACCTACGAGCAGTACTTC
11 TRBJ1-1 TRBV27 . . CASTRGTEAFF TGTGCCAGCACCCGGGGCACTGAAGCTTTCTTT
15 TRBJ1-1 TRBV7-2 . . CASSSHPSGVTEAFF TGTGCCAGCAGCTCACACCCTTCGGGGGTCACTGAAGCTTTCTTT
15 TRBJ2-7 TRBV2 . . CASTVGAGAAWEQYF TGTGCCAGCACGGTGGGGGCCGGGGCGGCTTGGGAGCAGTACTTC
13 TRBJ2-5 TRBV7-2 . . CASSPGFGETQYF TGTGCCAGCAGCCCGGGATTCGGGGAGACCCAGTACTTC
14 TRBJ1-1 TRBV5-1 . . CATRRGTGHTEAFF TGCGCCACCCGAAGGGGGACGGGTCACACTGAAGCTTTCTTT
12 TRBJ2-5 TRBV5-5 . few CASSPGLPTQYF TGTGCCAGCAGCCCAGGGTTGCCGACCCAGTACTTC
15 TRBJ2-3 TRBV7-9 . . CASSLDRFSTDTQYF TGTGCCAGCAGCTTAGACAGGTTTAGCACAGATACGCAGTATTTT
15 TRBJ1-5 TRBV27 TRBD1 . CASSRTGEGYQPQHF TGTGCCAGCAGTCGGACAGGGGAAGGATATCAGCCCCAGCATTTT
15 TRBJ1-2 TRBV2 . . CASSEDSPAVYGYTF TGTGCCAGCAGTGAGGACAGCCCAGCTGTCTATGGCTACACCTTC
13 TRBJ1-2 TRBV6-1 . . CASSLGRAYGYTF TGTGCCAGCAGTCTAGGGAGGGCCTATGGCTACACCTTC
13 TRBJ2-7 TRBV2 TRBD2 . CASTGISGTEQYF TGTGCCAGCACGGGAATTAGCGGGACCGAGCAGTACTTC
18 TRBJ2-1 TRBV15 TRBD2 . CATSRPDWLAGGDNEQFF TGTGCCACCAGCAGACCTGATTGGCTAGCGGGAGGGGACAATGAGCAGTTCTTC
13 TRBJ1-6 TRBV6-6 . few CASTGGWNSPLHF TGTGCCAGCACAGGAGGGTGGAATTCACCCCTCCACTTT
16 TRBJ2-3 TRBV21-1 . . CASSFRLAGSTDTQYF TGTGCCAGCAGCTTTCGACTAGCGGGTAGCACAGATACGCAGTATTTT